This TCR beta chain was recovered during a study of radiation and T cells in renal cell carcinoma. Germline CDR1 GTSNPN, CDR2 SVGIG (reference sequence). The length of the CDR3 is 14 residues. V was clipped by 3 bases and J by 0 bases, with 10 bases between them. The time point denotes: baseline pretreatment blood. Treatment described: 15 Gy SBRT to primary tumor, nephrectomy 4 weeks later. Serial blood draws occurred at baseline and 2 and 4 weeks post-SBRT. This table comes from immunoSEQ multiplex PCR, and its TCRdb copy is limited to in-frame clones, with some not included. In the table there are 100,000 to 150,000 clones, roughly 80% of which are singletons.

This specimen was blood, taken from a patient whose treatment included radiotherapy and nephrectomy. The origin of this receptor is an older woman with renal cell carcinoma. The rearrangement links TRBV30 to TRBJ2-3; possibly TRBD2 for D (5 bases). CDR3 amino acids: CAWSWTRSTDTQYF. The DNA of the CDR3 is TGTGCCTGGAGCTGGACTCGAAGCACAGATACGCAGTATTTT.